These 18 T cell receptor beta chains share one sample of origin, sequenced in a study of T-cell reconstitution after alpha-beta-depleted transplantation in children. Unique molecular identifiers featured in how the TCRbeta library was prepared. TCRdb reprocessed the PCR reads with MiXCR, giving one entry per CDR3 protein. The sample contains around 450,000 distinct CDR3 sequences, around 15% of which appear only once. Here the sequenced sample was PBMCs, mostly from graft donor cells, taken 360 days after TCRalphabeta/CD19-depleted stem cell transplant. The source of these receptors is a boy in the first two years of life who had a stem cell transplant for Wiskott-Aldrich syndrome, so the T cells may come from the graft donor.

This clonotype was seen a handful of times. This chain connects TRBV28 to TRBJ1-1; the D is unclear. The CDR3 runs 14 residues. Germline values: CDR1 MDHEN, CDR2 SYDVKM. V lost 6 bases and J lost 5, with 16 bases in between. CDR3 nucleotide sequence: TGTGCCAGCAGCCCTAGGCCTACCGGGACTGAAGCTTTCTTT. This encodes CASSPRPTGTEAFF.

This clonotype was counted between two and nine times. The gene calls are TRBV7-9 and TRBJ2-3; D gene unclear. The germline CDR1 and CDR2 sequences are SEHNR and FQNEAQ (reference sequence). V dropped 5 bases and J dropped 8 bases, with 14 bases sitting between them. The CDR3 has 13 amino acids. The CDR3 is CASSGSGFGTQYF. Here the CDR3 DNA reads TGTGCCAGCAGCGGCTCCGGGTTTGGTACGCAGTATTTT.

V gene TRBV18 combines with J gene TRBJ2-5, with TRBD1 matching over 8 bases. Trimming removed 5 bases from V and 4 bases from J; junction bases left unmatched: 9. The CDR3 has 15 residues. Germline CDR1 reads KGHSH; CDR2 reads LQKENI. Here the CDR3 DNA reads TGTGCCAGCTCAATTCGGGACGACAGGGGAGAGACCCAGTACTTC. Its protein is CASSIRDDRGETQYF. Looking up the rest from reference TRBV18 and TRBJ2-5 gives the full variable domain: NAGVMQNPRHLVRRRGQEARLRCSPMKGHSHVYWYRQLPEEGLKFMVYLQKENIIDESGMPKERFSAEFPKEGPSILRIQQVVRGDSAAYFCASSIRDDRGETQYFGPGTRLLVL.

In its sample, this clonotype was seen a few times. The chain joins TRBV5-1 to TRBJ2-1; D is possibly TRBD1 or TRBD2 (6 bases each). The CDR3 spans 11 residues. CDR1 SGHRS and CDR2 YFSETQ come from the germline V gene. The germline V and J ends were trimmed by 4 bases and 11 bases, with 10 bases remaining between them. The CDR3 region is CASSDGGKQFF. CDR3 nucleotide sequence: TGCGCCAGCAGCGACGGGGGCAAGCAGTTCTTC.

This clonotype has ten or more counts. The chain has TRBV14 and TRBJ2-3; D call uncertain. CDR1 is SGHDN, CDR2 FVKESK, per germline. This CDR3 comprises 16 residues. V shed 1 base and J shed 2 bases, with 13 bases lying between them. The DNA of the CDR3 is TGTGCCAGCAGCCAAGGGCTAATTCCATTCACAGATACGCAGTATTTT. It translates to CASSQGLIPFTDTQYF.

The J gene is TRBJ2-1, the V gene TRBV12-3 or TRBV12-4; perhaps TRBD2 as D (5 bases). Trimming shortened V by 2 bases and J by 2 bases, and 10 bases separated the two germline ends. The CDR3 has 15 residues. The DNA of the CDR3 is TGTGCCAGCAGTTTACGGCGGGCCCCCTACAATGAGCAGTTCTTC. As protein: CASSLRRAPYNEQFF.

This clonotype has ten or more counts. The V gene is TRBV6-1, the J gene TRBJ1-1, with D unresolved. The V and J ends lost 6 bases and 1 base respectively, with 15 bases between them. This CDR3 has 15 amino acids. Germline values: CDR1 MNHNS, CDR2 SASEGT. The CDR3 nucleotides are TGTGCCAGCAGCTCTTTCACCACTAGGAACACTGAAGCTTTCTTT. Its protein product is CASSSFTTRNTEAFF.

In its sample, this clonotype was seen many times. The rearrangement uses TRBV5-1 and TRBJ2-5; unclear D gene. The CDR3 is 14 amino acids. Germline CDR1 is SGHRS and CDR2 is YFSETQ. V lost 5 bases and J lost 0, with 11 bases in between. The CDR3 sequence is CASSWLSHQETQYF. The DNA of the CDR3 is TGCGCCAGCAGTTGGCTTTCCCACCAAGAGACCCAGTACTTC.

The genes are TRBV7-9 and TRBJ2-7; 10 bases match TRBD1. J gave up 2 bases and V 3 bases, and 10 bases lay outside the gene matches. In germline, CDR1 is SEHNR, CDR2 FQNEAQ (reference sequence). This CDR3 has 17 residues. The CDR3 loop reads CASSFETGGGGPYEQYF. In DNA, the CDR3 is TGTGCCAGCAGCTTCGAGACAGGGGGCGGGGGGCCCTACGAGCAGTACTTC.

The chain links TRBV5-4 to TRBJ2-5; weak D call: TRBD1 (6 bases). V was trimmed by 1 base and J by 5 bases, leaving 15 bases between them. Germline assignment: CDR1 SGHNT and CDR2 YYREEE (reference sequence). The CDR3 covers 15 residues. The CDR3 bases are TGTGCCAGCAGCTTGTCCCGGACAGCCAAGGAGACCCAGTACTTC. Translated: CASSLSRTAKETQYF.

This chain links TRBV11-2 with TRBJ2-1; TRBD1 aligns across 8 bases. Germline values: CDR1 SGHAT, CDR2 FQNNGV. The V gene end was trimmed by 1 base and the J gene end by 5 bases; junction bases not matched to a gene: 4. The CDR3 consists of 15 residues. The CDR3 coding sequence is TGTGCCAGCAGCTTAGCCCACAGGGGGGACAATGAGCAGTTCTTC. Its translation: CASSLAHRGDNEQFF.

This clonotype turned up a few times. The chain carries TRBV27 and TRBJ2-1; possible D gene TRBD2, 6 bases. Between the trimmed V and J ends, which lost 0 bases and 3 bases, there was a span of 9 bases. The CDR3 loop spans 15 amino acids. Germline V gene sequence: CDR1 MNHEY, CDR2 SMNVEV (reference sequence). The CDR3 is CASSLSAGFYNEQFF. The CDR3 DNA follows: TGTGCCAGCAGTTTATCGGCGGGGTTCTACAATGAGCAGTTCTTC.

This clonotype was picked up a small number of times. V usage is TRBV10-3 and J usage is TRBJ2-1; 10 bases agree with TRBD2. Unmatched junction bases numbered 3, after V lost 3 bases and J lost 4 bases. Germline CDR1 is ENHRY and CDR2 is SYGVKD. The CDR3 covers 15 residues. For the CDR3, the DNA is TGTGCCATCAGTGATACACTAGCGGGGTACAATGAGCAGTTCTTC. Translated, it gives CAISDTLAGYNEQFF.

The rearrangement uses TRBV15 and TRBJ1-1; D might be TRBD1 (6 bases). Trimming shortened V by 1 base and J by 9 bases, and 12 bases separated the two germline ends. Looked up from germline, CDR1 is LNHNV and CDR2 is YYDKDF (reference sequence). The CDR3 spans 13 residues. The CDR3: CATSRVGGLKAFF. CDR3 sequence (DNA): TGTGCCACCAGCAGAGTCGGGGGGCTCAAAGCTTTCTTT. Full variable domain (remainder filled in from reference TRBV15 and TRBJ1-1): DAMVIQNPRYQVTQFGKPVTLSCSQTLNHNVMYWYQQKSSQAPKLLFHYYDKDFNNEADTPDNFQSRRPNTSFCFLDIRSPGLGDTAMYLCATSRVGGLKAFFGQGTRLTVV.

This clonotype turned up a few times. J is TRBJ2-1 and V is TRBV7-2, with 13 bases aligning to TRBD2. This CDR3 contains 16 residues. V lost 5 bases, J lost 4 bases, and 5 bases stayed unmatched. CDR1 is SGHTA, CDR2 FQGNSA, per germline. CDR3 nucleotides: TGTGCCAGCAGCCGGACTAGCGGGAGAGGGTACAATGAGCAGTTCTTC. It yields the protein CASSRTSGRGYNEQFF.

The chain carries TRBV6-1 and TRBJ2-1; 9 bases are shared with TRBD1. CDR1 is MNHNS, CDR2 SASEGT, per germline. Trimming cost V 6 bases and J 4 bases; bases outside gene matches: 10. The CDR3 is 16 amino acids. The CDR3 DNA sequence: TGTGCCAGCAGCCTTACCACAGGGGGCTTTTACAATGAGCAGTTCTTC. Its translation is CASSLTTGGFYNEQFF.

This clonotype turned up a few times. The V and J genes are TRBV27 and TRBJ2-1; 10 bases align to TRBD2. Germline lookup yields CDR1 MNHEY and CDR2 SMNVEV (reference sequence). The CDR3 extends over 15 amino acids. Losses at the gene ends were 8 bases for V and 4 bases for J; bases not matched to a gene: 8. The DNA for the CDR3 is TGTGCCAGCCAGCCCGGACTAGCGGAATACAATGAGCAGTTCTTC. Its translation: CASQPGLAEYNEQFF.

CDR3 in DNA: TGTGCCAGCAGTGCCCTAGGCGGGACCGTTACCGGGGAGCTGTTTTTT. It translates to CASSALGGTVTGELFF. The chain couples TRBV6-1 to TRBJ2-2; TRBD2 might be the D (6 bases). Trimming left V 4 bases short and J 5 bases short, with 17 bases between. From germline, CDR1 is MNHNS and CDR2 SASEGT. This CDR3 has 16 amino acids.